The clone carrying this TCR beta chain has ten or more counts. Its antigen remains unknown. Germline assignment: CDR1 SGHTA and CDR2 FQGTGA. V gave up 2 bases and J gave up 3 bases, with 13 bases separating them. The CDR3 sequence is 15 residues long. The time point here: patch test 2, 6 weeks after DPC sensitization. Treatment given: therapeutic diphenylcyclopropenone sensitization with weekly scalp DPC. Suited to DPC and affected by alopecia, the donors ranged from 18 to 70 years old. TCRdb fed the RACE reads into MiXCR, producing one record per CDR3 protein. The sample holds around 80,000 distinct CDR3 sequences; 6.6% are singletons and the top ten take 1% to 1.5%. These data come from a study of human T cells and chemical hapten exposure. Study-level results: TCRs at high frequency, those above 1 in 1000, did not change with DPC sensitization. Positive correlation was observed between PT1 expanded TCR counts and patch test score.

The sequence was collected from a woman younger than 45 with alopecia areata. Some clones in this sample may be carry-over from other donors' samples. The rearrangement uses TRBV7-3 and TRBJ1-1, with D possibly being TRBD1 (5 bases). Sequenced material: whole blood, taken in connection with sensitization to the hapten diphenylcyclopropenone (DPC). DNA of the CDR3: TGTGCCAGCAGCTTATTCCGAGGGGTGTACACTGAAGCTTTCTTT. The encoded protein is CASSLFRGVYTEAFF.